The rows below give T cell receptor beta chains drawn from one sample of a study of cytomegalovirus exposure and HLA in healthy donors. The assay was immunoSEQ multiplex PCR, and TCRdb's table has in-frame clones only and misses some. The sample yields over 150,000 clones, approximately 72% seen once. Sequenced input: PBMCs. The receptor set was obtained from a man aged 18 to 29 in good health and CMV-seronegative. CDR3s include the opening cysteine and the closing phenylalanine or tryptophan. The order of the fields is D gene, J gene, clone size, V gene, CDR3 DNA, CDR3 protein. A D gene is named only where the DNA matches it firmly. Size is stated for part of the rows, as once, few or many counts, or as a class when the clone is expanded.

- TRBJ1-2 - TRBV6-5 TGTGCCAGCAGTTACGGGGGGAGTAGCGGCGGCTACACCTTC CASSYGGSSGGYTF
- TRBJ2-5 - TRBV18 TGTGCCAGCTCACTTAATAGCGACCAAGAGACCCAGTACTTC CASSLNSDQETQYF
- TRBJ2-7 - TRBV4-1 TGCGCCAGCAGCCAAGGGAGCGGAAACTACGAGCAGTACTTC CASSQGSGNYEQYF
TRBD2 TRBJ2-5 few TRBV4-3 TGCGCCAGCAGCCAAGCTGGGAGCGGGAGCCCCTTTGAGACCCAGTACTTC CASSQAGSGSPFETQYF
TRBD2 TRBJ2-5 - TRBV2 TGTGCCAGCAGAATCCCGGGACTAGCGGTGAACCTAGGGCCGGGGGGCTCCAAAGAGACCCAGTACTTC CASRIPGLAVNLGPGGSKETQYF
TRBD1 TRBJ1-1 - TRBV19 TGTGCCAGTAGGGCAGGGGGCCGGGGCACTGAAGCTTTCTTT CASRAGGRGTEAFF
TRBD2 TRBJ2-2 - TRBV9 TGTGCCAGCAGCGGAGATAGCGGGAGCACCGGGGAGCTGTTTTTT CASSGDSGSTGELFF
- TRBJ1-1 - TRBV2 TGTGCCAGCAGTGGTGAGGGATCGAACACTGAAGCTTTCTTT CASSGEGSNTEAFF
- TRBJ2-7 once TRBV6-1 TGTGCCAGCAGTGAAGCGCAACAGGGCTTGCGGCAGTACTTC CASSEAQQGLRQYF
- TRBJ1-2 - TRBV6-5 TGTGCCAGCAGTTACGGGCGTCGAAGGGGCTACACCTTC CASSYGRRRGYTF
TRBD1 TRBJ2-7 - TRBV6-1 TGTGCCAGCAGATCAACAGGGGCCTCCTACGAGCAGTACTTC CASRSTGASYEQYF
TRBD1 TRBJ2-2 - TRBV28 TGTGCCAGCAGTCCTATCAGGGGGCGGGACACCGGGGAGCTGTTTTTT CASSPIRGRDTGELFF
TRBD2 TRBJ2-3 - TRBV5-1 TGCGCCAGCAGCTTATCTCTAGCCGGGAGGCGGGCAGATACGCAGTATTTT CASSLSLAGRRADTQYF
TRBD2 TRBJ2-7 - TRBV7-8 TGTGCCAGCAGAGCGACTAGCGGGACAACCTACGAGCAGTACTTC CASRATSGTTYEQYF
- TRBJ2-6 - TRBV4-3 TGCGCCAGCAGCCAAGATTCAGGTCCGCTCTCAGGGGCCAACGTCCTGACTTTC CASSQDSGPLSGANVLTF
TRBD1 TRBJ2-7 - TRBV7-9 TGTGCCAGCCGGGACAGGGCTTCCTACGAGCAGTACTTC CASRDRASYEQYF
- TRBJ1-2 once TRBV19 TGTGCCAGTAGTATATGGCGCCCTGGAGCTAACTATGGCTACACCTTC CASSIWRPGANYGYTF
- TRBJ1-2 - TRBV28 TGTGCCAGCAGTCACGAACAGGGAAATGGCTACACCTTC CASSHEQGNGYTF
- TRBJ2-7 - TRBV5-1 TGCGCCAGCAGCTTGGAGACAGCTGGCGAGCAGTACTTC CASSLETAGEQYF
- TRBJ2-2 - TRBV4-3 TGCGCCAGCAGCCAAGCCCCAGGGGCAACCGGGGAGCTGTTTTTT CASSQAPGATGELFF
TRBD1 TRBJ1-2 - TRBV6-1 TGTGCCAGCAGTGAGACACCGGGACAGAACTATGGCTACACCTTC CASSETPGQNYGYTF
TRBD1 TRBJ2-7 - TRBV11-2 TGTGCCAGCAGCTCCATTAGGGGGCTTGTGGGGGTCGAGCAGTACTTC CASSSIRGLVGVEQYF
- TRBJ2-7 - TRBV19 TGTGCCAGTAGTGACAGGACAGTTTCATCCTACGAGCAGTACTTC CASSDRTVSSYEQYF
- TRBJ2-1 - TRBV10-2 TGCGCCAGCAGTGAGTCAGGGGGAAGCTCCTACAATGAGCAGTTCTTC CASSESGGSSYNEQFF
TRBD2 TRBJ2-1 - TRBV19 TGTGCCAGTAAGCGGGAGGGCCTACATGGGAGACACAATGAGCAGTTCTTC CASKREGLHGRHNEQFF
TRBD2 TRBJ2-1 - TRBV5-1 TGCGCCAGCAGCTTGAGCGGGAGCTCCTACAATGAGCAGTTCTTC CASSLSGSSYNEQFF
- TRBJ2-5 - TRBV29-1 TGCAGCTTCGGGAATCAAGAGACCCAGTACTTC CSFGNQETQYF
TRBD1 TRBJ2-2 - TRBV30 TGTGCCTGGAGTGTAGGGACAGGGCACACCGGGGAGCTGTTTTTT CAWSVGTGHTGELFF
TRBD2 TRBJ2-7 - TRBV7-2 TGTGCCAGCAGCCGGACTAGCGGGCCCTACGAGCAGTACTTC CASSRTSGPYEQYF
- TRBJ2-2 - TRBV7-6 TGTGCCAGCAGCCAACGGGACTCCCACACCGGGGAGCTGTTTTTT CASSQRDSHTGELFF
TRBD2 TRBJ2-3 - TRBV6-5 TGTGCCAGCAGTGGGACTAGCAGCCGCACAGATACGCAGTATTTT CASSGTSSRTDTQYF
TRBD1 TRBJ2-5 - TRBV19 TGTGCCAGTAGTGACCTCGGGACAGGAGTAGGGACCCAGTACTTC CASSDLGTGVGTQYF
- TRBJ1-2 - TRBV7-9 TGTGCCAGCAGCTACCGACAGGAGGTGGGGTATGGCTACACCTTC CASSYRQEVGYGYTF
- TRBJ2-4 - TRBV6-1 TGTGCCAGCAGTCCCCGGGGTCACGGGTACATTCAGTACTTC CASSPRGHGYIQYF
TRBD1 TRBJ1-4 - TRBV4-3 TGCGCCAGCAGCCAAGATGGAGGGGGACAGAGGAATGAAAAACTGTTTTTT CASSQDGGGQRNEKLFF